These T cell receptor beta chains were read from a single sample in a study of T cell responses to AZD1222 COVID-19 vaccine. The data were produced by immunoSEQ multiplex PCR, yet TCRdb's version contains in-frame clones alone and is incomplete. The sample contains over 150,000 clones, less than 90% of which appear only once. The specimen comprised peripheral blood, sampled on day 0 of MenACWY control vaccination. The source is an adult in good health. The CDR3 runs from the conserved cysteine through the conserved F or W. A D gene is named only where the DNA matches it firmly. Size tells how often a clone was seen (once, few, many) or the class of an expanded clone, and some rows leave it out.

v_gene	len	j_gene	d_gene	abundance	CDR3nt	CDR3aa
TRBV9	14	TRBJ2-5	TRBD1	-	TGTGCCAGCAGTGCGACAGGGGCTGGGGAGACCCAGTACTTC	CASSATGAGETQYF
TRBV4-3	15	TRBJ2-7	-	-	TGCGCCAGCAGCCAAGTCCCAGGGGGGGAATACGAGCAGTACTTC	CASSQVPGGEYEQYF
TRBV6-1	16	TRBJ2-2	TRBD2	-	TGTGCCAGCAGTGTGGCTAGCGGTTGGAACACCGGGGAGCTGTTTTTT	CASSVASGWNTGELFF
TRBV28	15	TRBJ2-3	-	-	TGTGCCAGCAGCCCCCGGACAGGGAGGGCAGATACGCAGTATTTT	CASSPRTGRADTQYF
TRBV7-3	16	TRBJ2-1	TRBD1	-	TGTGCCAGCAGCCCAAGGGGGACAGACCGCTACAATGAGCAGTTCTTC	CASSPRGTDRYNEQFF
TRBV6-5	14	TRBJ2-2	-	-	TGTGCCAGCCTGCGGCCCGGGATCGGCGGGGAGCTGTTTTTT	CASLRPGIGGELFF
TRBV6-5	14	TRBJ1-1	-	-	TGTGCCAGCAGTCAAAATCGGGTGAACACTGAAGCTTTCTTT	CASSQNRVNTEAFF
TRBV6-5	14	TRBJ1-5	TRBD1	few	TGTGCCAGCAGCACCAGACAGGGGCGTCAGCCCCAGCATTTT	CASSTRQGRQPQHF
TRBV11-3	12	TRBJ2-7	-	-	TGTGCCAGCAGCTTAGTCGTCTACGAGCAGTACTTC	CASSLVVYEQYF
TRBV3-1/TRBV3-2	15	TRBJ2-5	-	-	TGTGCCAGCAGCCAAGGAGGCCTATCTGGGGAGACCCAGTACTTC	CASSQGGLSGETQYF
TRBV5-4	15	TRBJ2-1	TRBD1	-	TGTGCCAGCAGCTTGGGACAGGGCGTTTCGAATGAGCAGTTCTTC	CASSLGQGVSNEQFF
TRBV19	15	TRBJ2-2	-	-	TGTGCCAGTAGTATCTCCGGGACTAACACCGGGGAGCTGTTTTTT	CASSISGTNTGELFF
TRBV19	14	TRBJ2-3	-	-	TGTGCCAGTAGTATAGGACTCACCCCCGATACGCAGTATTTT	CASSIGLTPDTQYF
TRBV24-1	15	TRBJ1-5	TRBD1	once	TGTGCCACTGGGACAGGGGGGCTAGGAAATCAGCCCCAGCATTTT	CATGTGGLGNQPQHF
TRBV18	14	TRBJ2-6	-	-	TGTGCCAGCTCACCTACACCTGGGGCCAACGTCCTGACTTTC	CASSPTPGANVLTF
TRBV29-1	14	TRBJ1-2	-	-	TGCAGCGTTGAACCCGGGGGCCTTAACTATGGCTACACCTTC	CSVEPGGLNYGYTF
TRBV7-2	15	TRBJ1-6	-	-	TGTGCCAGCAGCCTAGGCGGGGCTCGTAATTCACCCCTCCACTTT	CASSLGGARNSPLHF
TRBV28	15	TRBJ2-1	TRBD2	few	TGTGCCAGCAGTTTAGCGGGGGGGAGGTCCAATGAGCAGTTCTTC	CASSLAGGRSNEQFF
TRBV2	14	TRBJ1-5	TRBD1	-	TGTGCCAGCAGGGGCGACAGGGGGAGTCAGCCCCAGCATTTT	CASRGDRGSQPQHF
TRBV12-3/TRBV12-4	13	TRBJ2-5	-	once	TGTGCCAGCATAAAGGGGTCCGAAGACACCCAGTACTTC	CASIKGSEDTQYF
TRBV6-5	14	TRBJ1-5	TRBD1	once	TGTGCCAGCAGTTCCAGGGGGCAGGGGCAGCCCCAGCATTTT	CASSSRGQGQPQHF
TRBV9	16	TRBJ2-7	TRBD1	-	TGTGCCAGCAGCGTAGGGACAGGGGGGTCCTCCTACGAGCAGTACTTC	CASSVGTGGSSYEQYF
TRBV5-1	17	TRBJ2-2	TRBD2	-	TGCGCCAGCAGCTTGGAAGGCGCTAGCGGGATACCCGGGGAGCTGTTTTTT	CASSLEGASGIPGELFF
TRBV10-1	18	TRBJ2-7	-	-	TGCGCCAGCAGTGAGTGGACCGGAGTGAGGGTTGACCCCTACGAGCAGTACTTC	CASSEWTGVRVDPYEQYF
TRBV7-9	15	TRBJ2-1	TRBD2	-	TGTGCCAGCAGCCTAGGACTAGCGGGAGTGAATGAGCAGTTCTTC	CASSLGLAGVNEQFF
TRBV19	13	TRBJ1-1	-	-	TGTGCCAGTAGTTTACAGTTGAACACTGAAGCTTTCTTT	CASSLQLNTEAFF
TRBV19	14	TRBJ2-3	TRBD2	once	TGTGCCAGTAGTACGAGACTAGCGATAGATACGCAGTATTTT	CASSTRLAIDTQYF
TRBV6-5	16	TRBJ2-3	-	-	TGTGCCAGCAGTTACTCTACCCGACCGAGCACAGATACGCAGTATTTT	CASSYSTRPSTDTQYF
TRBV11-3	13	TRBJ2-7	-	-	TGTGCCAGCAGCTTAGCCTCCCTCTACGAGCAGTACTTC	CASSLASLYEQYF
TRBV5-8	14	TRBJ2-5	TRBD2	-	TGTGCCAGCAGCTTGGTTAGCGGGCAAGAGACCCAGTACTTC	CASSLVSGQETQYF
TRBV3-1/TRBV3-2	15	TRBJ1-2	-	-	TGTGCCAGCAGCCAAGGGGCAGGGGAAAGGAATGGCTACACCTTC	CASSQGAGERNGYTF
TRBV15	15	TRBJ2-1	TRBD1	-	TGTGCCACCAGCAGAAGCCGGGACAGGGGTACTGAGCAGTTCTTC	CATSRSRDRGTEQFF
TRBV19	18	TRBJ2-5	-	-	TGTGCCAGTAGTATAGACCTCGGGACACTCTCCTACCAAGAGACCCAGTACTTC	CASSIDLGTLSYQETQYF
TRBV6-5	12	TRBJ2-3	-	-	TGTGCCAGCAGTCCAGGCAGAGATACGCAGTATTTT	CASSPGRDTQYF
TRBV11-2	17	TRBJ1-4	-	once	TGTGCCAGCAGCTTATTGGGGACGGGGAGGGGGAAGGAAAAACTGTTTTTT	CASSLLGTGRGKEKLFF
TRBV10-3	16	TRBJ1-3	TRBD1	-	TGTGCCATCAGTGAGGGGGACAGGGTGACTGGAAACACCATATATTTT	CAISEGDRVTGNTIYF
TRBV7-2	11	TRBJ1-2	-	-	TGTGCCAGCAGCCCAAGCTATGGCTACACCTTC	CASSPSYGYTF
TRBV11-3	15	TRBJ1-1	TRBD1	-	TGTGCCAGCAGCCCTTATACCCAGGGGGAGGCTGAAGCTTTCTTT	CASSPYTQGEAEAFF
TRBV28	19	TRBJ1-2	-	-	TGTGCCAGCAGTTTCCTCCAAGGGACGTACGACTTTACCGTCTATGGCTACACCTTC	CASSFLQGTYDFTVYGYTF
TRBV5-1	16	TRBJ1-4	-	-	TGCGCCAGCAGCTTGGTGGGGGGCCTGACTAATGAAAAACTGTTTTTT	CASSLVGGLTNEKLFF